Here is one TCR beta chain with its context. V shed 2 bases and J 0 bases; nucleotides not matched to a gene: 3. This CDR3 has 15 residues. Germline V gene lookup returns CDR1 ENHRY and CDR2 SYGVKD. In the original analysis: Quantification of nucleated cells was approximated via reference gene primer amplification. Clones were sequenced by immunoSEQ multiplex PCR, and TCRdb holds only the in-frame ones, with some missing. Clone size and V and J calls were adopted from that table, with D and trimming inferred from the DNA. There are over 200,000 clones in the sample; approximately 91% occur only once, and about 5% lies in the top ten. The sample belongs to a study of blood T cell repertoires in COVID-19. Overall study context: Specimens from acute and convalescent COVID-19 originated in the United States, Italy and Spain. The cDNA or gDNA used as material had been derived from T cells, B-cell-depleted T cells, or PBMCs.

The V call is TRBV10-3, the J call TRBJ1-1, with 7 nucleotides matching TRBD1. The sequencing input was peripheral blood. The TCR was taken from a woman between 40 and 55 years old with acute or convalescent COVID-19. CDR3 nucleotides: TGTGCCATCAGTGAGCTGACAGGGTTGAACACTGAAGCTTTCTTT. Protein: CAISELTGLNTEAFF.